This is a list of T cell receptor beta chains from one sample in a study of T cell responses to AZD1222 COVID-19 vaccine. The data were produced by immunoSEQ multiplex PCR, yet TCRdb's version contains in-frame clones alone and is incomplete. The table lists about 170,000 clones, 85% to 90% of them singletons. The specimen was peripheral blood, collected 28 days after the second dose of the MenACWY control vaccine. The receptors come from an adult who received the MenACWY meningococcal vaccine as a control. The CDR3 runs from the conserved cysteine through the conserved F or W. The order of the fields is CDR3 protein, CDR3 DNA, V gene, clone size, D gene, J gene. A D gene is named only where the DNA matches it firmly. Some rows have no size entry. The others give once, few or many, or a class for an expanded clone.

CDR3 protein: CASSPPRYEQYF; CDR3 DNA: TGTGCCAGCAGTCCCCCTCGGTACGAGCAGTACTTC; V gene: TRBV6-2/TRBV6-3; clone size: .; D gene: .; J gene: TRBJ2-7
CDR3 protein: CAWSAVVDQPQHF; CDR3 DNA: TGTGCCTGGAGCGCAGTCGTTGATCAGCCCCAGCATTTT; V gene: TRBV30; clone size: once; D gene: .; J gene: TRBJ1-5
CDR3 protein: CASSHGPENTEAFF; CDR3 DNA: TGTGCCAGCTCACACGGACCAGAGAACACTGAAGCTTTCTTT; V gene: TRBV18; clone size: .; D gene: .; J gene: TRBJ1-1
CDR3 protein: CAWRTGGNPTPANYGYTF; CDR3 DNA: TGTGCCTGGAGAACAGGGGGAAACCCAACCCCAGCTAACTATGGCTACACCTTC; V gene: TRBV30; clone size: .; D gene: TRBD1; J gene: TRBJ1-2
CDR3 protein: CAISITASGSLNEQFF; CDR3 DNA: TGTGCCATCAGTATAACCGCTAGCGGGAGTCTCAATGAGCAGTTCTTC; V gene: TRBV10-3; clone size: few; D gene: TRBD2; J gene: TRBJ2-1
CDR3 protein: CASSRVLSGGELFF; CDR3 DNA: TGTGCCAGCAGCCGAGTACTCTCGGGCGGGGAGCTGTTTTTT; V gene: TRBV3-1/TRBV3-2; clone size: .; D gene: .; J gene: TRBJ2-2
CDR3 protein: CASSHGRAPYEQYF; CDR3 DNA: TGTGCCAGCAGCCACGGGAGGGCACCCTACGAGCAGTACTTC; V gene: TRBV7-2; clone size: .; D gene: TRBD2; J gene: TRBJ2-7
CDR3 protein: CSPLGDEQFF; CDR3 DNA: TGCAGTCCGTTGGGGGATGAGCAGTTCTTC; V gene: TRBV20-1; clone size: .; D gene: .; J gene: TRBJ2-1
CDR3 protein: CASSVRGRGEQFF; CDR3 DNA: TGCGCCAGCAGTGTCCGCGGACGGGGTGAGCAGTTCTTC; V gene: TRBV10-2; clone size: .; D gene: .; J gene: TRBJ2-1
CDR3 protein: CASSFGQASGQQYF; CDR3 DNA: TGTGCCAGCAGCTTTGGACAGGCCTCGGGACAGCAGTACTTC; V gene: TRBV7-2; clone size: .; D gene: TRBD1; J gene: TRBJ2-7
CDR3 protein: CASRPPGSGNTIYF; CDR3 DNA: TGTGCCAGCAGGCCACCAGGCTCTGGAAACACCATATATTTT; V gene: TRBV28; clone size: .; D gene: .; J gene: TRBJ1-3
CDR3 protein: CASSLLAGFEQYF; CDR3 DNA: TGTGCCAGCAGCTTACTAGCGGGATTTGAGCAGTACTTC; V gene: TRBV7-3; clone size: .; D gene: TRBD2; J gene: TRBJ2-7
CDR3 protein: CASSPGWGGAEAFF; CDR3 DNA: TGTGCCAGCAGCCCGGGCTGGGGGGGCGCTGAAGCTTTCTTT; V gene: TRBV7-9; clone size: .; D gene: .; J gene: TRBJ1-1
CDR3 protein: CASSYNPAGANVLTF; CDR3 DNA: TGTGCCAGCAGTTACAACCCAGCGGGGGCCAACGTCCTGACTTTC; V gene: TRBV6-2/TRBV6-3; clone size: .; D gene: .; J gene: TRBJ2-6
CDR3 protein: CASSTNSLRRDYNEQFF; CDR3 DNA: TGTGCCAGCAGCACCAATTCCCTGAGACGGGACTACAATGAGCAGTTCTTC; V gene: TRBV3-1/TRBV3-2; clone size: .; D gene: .; J gene: TRBJ2-1
CDR3 protein: CASSNLQGVAFF; CDR3 DNA: TGTGCCAGTAGCAACCTACAGGGTGTAGCTTTCTTT; V gene: TRBV19; clone size: .; D gene: .; J gene: TRBJ1-1
CDR3 protein: CASTQGNTEAFF; CDR3 DNA: TGTGCCAGCACCCAGGGGAACACTGAAGCTTTCTTT; V gene: TRBV18; clone size: .; D gene: .; J gene: TRBJ1-1
CDR3 protein: CAWSGTGVIQPQHF; CDR3 DNA: TGTGCCTGGAGCGGGACAGGGGTCATTCAGCCCCAGCATTTT; V gene: TRBV30; clone size: .; D gene: TRBD1; J gene: TRBJ1-5
CDR3 protein: CASSTGRESYGEQFF; CDR3 DNA: TGTGCCAGCAGTACGGGTCGGGAGAGCTACGGTGAGCAGTTCTTC; V gene: TRBV7-9; clone size: .; D gene: .; J gene: TRBJ2-1
CDR3 protein: CASSSSGTGELFF; CDR3 DNA: TGTGCCAGCAGTTCCTCCGGGACCGGGGAGCTGTTTTTT; V gene: TRBV27; clone size: .; D gene: .; J gene: TRBJ2-2
CDR3 protein: CATRHRGRAIGYTF; CDR3 DNA: TGTGCCACCCGGCACAGGGGGCGGGCTATTGGCTACACCTTC; V gene: TRBV15; clone size: .; D gene: TRBD1; J gene: TRBJ1-2
CDR3 protein: CASSLVRNTEAFF; CDR3 DNA: TGTGCCAGCAGCTTAGTCCGGAACACTGAAGCTTTCTTT; V gene: TRBV11-1; clone size: .; D gene: .; J gene: TRBJ1-1
CDR3 protein: CASSEADRDYLYNEQFF; CDR3 DNA: TGTGCCAGCAGTGAAGCCGACCGGGACTACCTATACAATGAGCAGTTCTTC; V gene: TRBV6-1; clone size: .; D gene: TRBD2; J gene: TRBJ2-1
CDR3 protein: CASRPGQGGSYEQYF; CDR3 DNA: TGTGCCAGCAGACCGGGACAGGGGGGATCCTACGAGCAGTACTTC; V gene: TRBV6-5; clone size: .; D gene: TRBD1; J gene: TRBJ2-7
CDR3 protein: CASSRGYGYTF; CDR3 DNA: TGTGCCAGCAGTCGTGGCTATGGCTACACCTTC; V gene: TRBV11-2; clone size: .; D gene: .; J gene: TRBJ1-2
CDR3 protein: CASSLAGTGAKKLFF; CDR3 DNA: TGTGCCAGCAGCTTGGCTGGGACAGGGGCGAAAAAACTGTTTTTT; V gene: TRBV5-4; clone size: .; D gene: TRBD1; J gene: TRBJ1-4
CDR3 protein: CAWGDEAPAFF; CDR3 DNA: TGTGCCTGGGGGGATGAGGCCCCAGCTTTCTTT; V gene: TRBV30; clone size: few; D gene: .; J gene: TRBJ1-1
CDR3 protein: CASSQSIINTEAFF; CDR3 DNA: TGCGCCAGCAGCCAAAGTATCATAAACACTGAAGCTTTCTTT; V gene: TRBV4-1; clone size: few; D gene: .; J gene: TRBJ1-1
CDR3 protein: CASSLLEAAGETQYF; CDR3 DNA: TGTGCCAGCAGCCTCTTAGAGGCCGCAGGGGAGACCCAGTACTTC; V gene: TRBV5-6; clone size: .; D gene: .; J gene: TRBJ2-5
CDR3 protein: CASTTSFSSGIQYF; CDR3 DNA: TGTGCCAGCACCACCTCTTTCTCATCGGGCATTCAGTACTTC; V gene: TRBV6-5; clone size: once; D gene: .; J gene: TRBJ2-4
CDR3 protein: CAWSVGRDSYEQYF; CDR3 DNA: TGTGCCTGGAGTGTGGGCAGGGACTCCTACGAGCAGTACTTC; V gene: TRBV30; clone size: .; D gene: .; J gene: TRBJ2-7
CDR3 protein: CASSPVSSGPVYGYTF; CDR3 DNA: TGTGCCAGCAGCCCAGTAAGCAGTGGACCGGTCTATGGCTACACCTTC; V gene: TRBV3-1/TRBV3-2; clone size: .; D gene: .; J gene: TRBJ1-2
CDR3 protein: CASSHGTNAFF; CDR3 DNA: TGTGCCAGCAGCCACGGAACGAACGCTTTCTTT; V gene: TRBV3-1/TRBV3-2; clone size: .; D gene: .; J gene: TRBJ1-1
CDR3 protein: CAWRVAGVIHEQYF; CDR3 DNA: TGTGCCTGGAGGGTAGCGGGAGTTATCCACGAGCAGTACTTC; V gene: TRBV30; clone size: .; D gene: TRBD2; J gene: TRBJ2-7
CDR3 protein: CSGQGATEAFF; CDR3 DNA: TGCAGCGGGCAGGGGGCTACTGAAGCTTTCTTT; V gene: TRBV29-1; clone size: .; D gene: TRBD1; J gene: TRBJ1-1
CDR3 protein: CASSIDHRNYGYTF; CDR3 DNA: TGTGCCAGTAGTATAGATCACAGAAACTATGGCTACACCTTC; V gene: TRBV19; clone size: once; D gene: .; J gene: TRBJ1-2
CDR3 protein: CASSFYGSGNTIYF; CDR3 DNA: TGTGCCAGCAGTTTCTACGGCTCTGGAAACACCATATATTTT; V gene: TRBV27; clone size: .; D gene: .; J gene: TRBJ1-3
CDR3 protein: CASSSGTGDRGTQYF; CDR3 DNA: TGTGCCAGCAGTTCCGGGACAGGGGACAGGGGGACCCAGTACTTC; V gene: TRBV27; clone size: .; D gene: TRBD1; J gene: TRBJ2-5
CDR3 protein: CASSYLSRMGETQYF; CDR3 DNA: TGTGCCAGCAGTTACCTTTCAAGAATGGGGGAGACCCAGTACTTC; V gene: TRBV6-2/TRBV6-3; clone size: .; D gene: .; J gene: TRBJ2-5
CDR3 protein: CASSPPGQGTHEQYF; CDR3 DNA: TGTGCCAGCTCACCCCCGGGACAGGGGACCCACGAGCAGTACTTC; V gene: TRBV18; clone size: .; D gene: TRBD1; J gene: TRBJ2-7
CDR3 protein: CASSLAGVRVEQYF; CDR3 DNA: TGTGCCAGCAGCTTAGCGGGGGTCAGGGTCGAGCAGTACTTC; V gene: TRBV7-2; clone size: .; D gene: .; J gene: TRBJ2-7
CDR3 protein: CASSQATGTGNQPQHF; CDR3 DNA: TGCGCCAGCAGCCAAGCGACCGGGACAGGCAATCAGCCCCAGCATTTT; V gene: TRBV4-3; clone size: .; D gene: TRBD1; J gene: TRBJ1-5
CDR3 protein: CASSPRAIPGDSYNEQFF; CDR3 DNA: TGTGCCAGCAGCCCTCGTGCCATCCCAGGGGACTCCTACAATGAGCAGTTCTTC; V gene: TRBV7-9; clone size: .; D gene: .; J gene: TRBJ2-1
CDR3 protein: CASSFWAGGSNQPQHF; CDR3 DNA: TGTGCCAGCAGCTTTTGGGCCGGGGGGAGCAATCAGCCCCAGCATTTT; V gene: TRBV5-6; clone size: .; D gene: .; J gene: TRBJ1-5
CDR3 protein: CASRFGGHSYEQYF; CDR3 DNA: TGTGCCAGCAGATTTGGCGGACACTCCTACGAGCAGTACTTC; V gene: TRBV28; clone size: .; D gene: .; J gene: TRBJ2-7
CDR3 protein: CASSPLTEFTEAFF; CDR3 DNA: TGTGCCAGCTCACCCCTTACAGAGTTCACTGAAGCTTTCTTT; V gene: TRBV18; clone size: .; D gene: .; J gene: TRBJ1-1